These 13 T cell receptor beta chains share one sample of origin, sequenced in a study of identical twins. Via MiXCR, TCRdb re-called the 5' RACE reads, giving one row per CDR3 protein. The profile shows 700,000 or so distinct CDR3 sequences, around 8.6% of them singletons. The same data also contributed to another study, on yellow fever vaccine responses in identical twins.

Sequenced: PBMCs. The receptor set was obtained from a woman aged 18-35 years in good health.

This rearrangement joins TRBV7-2 to TRBJ2-7; D remains ambiguous. This CDR3 has 13 residues. Germline V gene data show CDR1 as SGHTA and CDR2 as FQGNSA. The V and J ends lost 10 bases and 3 bases respectively, with 16 bases between them. CDR3 sequence reads: CAISTNTLYEQYF. CDR3 DNA sequence: TGTGCCATCTCAACAAACACACTCTACGAGCAGTACTTC.

The table lists this clonotype with many counts. The chain uses TRBV7-3 and TRBJ2-2, with TRBD1 matching over 7 bases. The trim removed 2 bases at V and 4 bases at J, leaving 10 bases unmatched. The CDR3 is 17 amino acids. Germline V gene data show CDR1 as SGHTA and CDR2 as FQGTGA. The CDR3 spells CASSLLGGTSSTGELFF. CDR3 coding DNA: TGTGCCAGCAGCTTATTAGGGGGCACGTCGAGCACCGGGGAGCTGTTTTTT.

In its sample, this clonotype was seen a few times. J is TRBJ2-7 and V is TRBV5-6, with D tentatively TRBD2 (6 bases). The ends were cut back, 5 bases at V and 2 bases at J, with 11 bases in the middle. This CDR3 has 13 amino acids. Per germline, CDR1 SGHDT and CDR2 YYEEEE. The CDR3 region has the DNA TGTGCCAGCAGGCGGTCGGGGGCCTACGAGCAGTACTTC. Its translation: CASRRSGAYEQYF.

CDR3: CSAVRGHPNTEAFF. In nucleotides, the CDR3 is TGCAGTGCTGTGCGGGGACACCCGAACACTGAAGCTTTCTTT. The V gene is TRBV20-1, the J gene TRBJ1-1, with D perhaps TRBD1 (6 bases). This CDR3 contains 14 residues. The V gene's germline CDR1 is DFQATT and CDR2 SNEGSKA (reference sequence). V was shortened by 5 bases and J by 1 base, with 14 bases between the two germline ends.

The V gene is TRBV7-2, the J gene TRBJ1-1; D gene ambiguous. This CDR3 spans 16 amino acids. The germline V gene encodes CDR1 SGHTA and CDR2 FQGNSA. The germline V and J ends were trimmed by 5 bases and 0 bases, with 16 bases remaining between them. Here the CDR3 reads CASSPYIRALNTEAFF. In nucleotides, the CDR3 is TGTGCCAGCAGCCCATACATAAGGGCATTGAACACTGAAGCTTTCTTT.

V and J are TRBV4-3 and TRBJ2-7, with unresolved D. This CDR3 region has 15 residues. Trimming removed 0 bases from V and 5 bases from J, with 14 bases in between. The germline V gene encodes CDR1 LGHNA and CDR2 YSLEER. CDR3 sequence: CASSQDRKVQDEQYF. The CDR3 nucleotides read TGCGCCAGCAGCCAAGATCGAAAGGTTCAGGACGAGCAGTACTTC.

This clonotype was detected only a few times. This chain joins TRBV7-2 and TRBJ2-1; D may be TRBD2 (6 bases). Trimming removed 0 bases from V and 2 bases from J, with 23 bases in between. This CDR3 has 20 residues. Germline V lookup: CDR1 SGHTA, CDR2 FQGNSA. The chain's CDR3 is CASSLAPSATGGAAYNEQFF. The CDR3 DNA sequence: TGTGCCAGCAGCTTAGCGCCTAGCGCGACGGGCGGGGCCGCCTACAATGAGCAGTTCTTC.

This clonotype was counted between two and nine times. The chain couples TRBV29-1 to TRBJ1-2; TRBD1 might be the D (6 bases). Germline V gene data show CDR1 as SQVTM and CDR2 as ANQGSEA. CDR3 length: 15 amino acids. Trimming pared 5 bases from V and 5 bases from J, leaving 21 bases between. The CDR3 loop is CSVYGLMKGVYGYTF. DNA of the CDR3: TGCAGCGTTTACGGGTTGATGAAGGGGGTATATGGCTACACCTTC.

The rearrangement joins TRBV11-2 to TRBJ2-1, with D possibly matching TRBD2 (6 bases). With 4 bases removed from V and 7 bases from J, the gap between germline ends came to 11 bases. The CDR3 length is 13 residues. Germline V gene data show CDR1 as SGHAT and CDR2 as FQNNGV. The DNA of the CDR3 is TGTGCCAGCAGCTCCGGGACTTTTAATGAGCAGTTCTTC. Translating it yields CASSSGTFNEQFF.

Ten or more counts support this clonotype. The chain employs TRBV7-9 and TRBJ2-2; 11 bases are a match to TRBD1. The V segment lost 3 bases and the J segment 6 bases; nucleotides outside the gene matches: 3. CDR1 and CDR2 from the germline V gene are SEHNR and FQNEAQ (reference sequence). CDR3 length equals 15 residues. CDR3 loop: CASSLDRGRSGELFF. The CDR3 nucleotides read TGTGCCAGCAGCTTGGACAGGGGGCGATCCGGGGAGCTGTTTTTT.

The chain joins TRBV20-1 to TRBJ1-5, with D tentatively TRBD1 (5 bases). V lost 0 bases and J lost 7, with 16 bases in between. This CDR3 has 15 residues. Per the germline V gene, CDR1 is DFQATT and CDR2 is SNEGSKA (reference sequence). The CDR3 loop reads CSAREFQAGSQPQHF. The CDR3 DNA reads TGCAGTGCTAGAGAGTTTCAGGCAGGGAGCCAGCCCCAGCATTTT.

The CDR3 coding sequence is TGCAGCGTTGTTGACAGGGTAGGAGAAAAACTGTTTTTT. Translation: CSVVDRVGEKLFF. The rearrangement uses TRBV29-1 and TRBJ1-4; TRBD1 matches at 7 bases. The CDR3 is 13 residues long. Germline V gene sequence: CDR1 SQVTM, CDR2 ANQGSEA. With V trimmed by 4 bases and J by 8 bases, 7 bases remained unmatched.

This clonotype was observed a few times. The chain has TRBV30 and TRBJ2-1, with D hard to call. This CDR3 has 13 amino acids. With 1 base removed from V and 2 bases from J, the gap between germline ends came to 6 bases. Per the germline V gene, CDR1 is GTSNPN and CDR2 is SVGIG (reference sequence). The DNA for the CDR3 is TGTGCCTGGAGTGGAGGACCCTACAATGAGCAGTTCTTC. Its protein product is CAWSGGPYNEQFF.